Described below is a single TCR beta chain sequence and its context. Libraries were prepared by immunoSEQ multiplex PCR; TCRdb keeps only in-frame clonotypes and omits some of them. The sample includes about 92,000 clones, roughly 78% of them seen just once. This sample's time point: baseline, week 1 (first vaccination visit). Specified treatment: pre-vaccination baseline after standard-of-care therapy. This entry is derived from a study of a mutant IDH1 vaccine in newly diagnosed glioma. As for the study in general: Males made up about 62% and females 37.5% of treated patients, whose mean age was roughly 40 years.

The CDR3 has 10 amino acids. The V and J ends lost 8 bases and 6 bases respectively, with 6 bases between them. CDR1 is MNHNY, CDR2 SVGAGI, per germline (reference sequence). This sequence joins TRBV6-6 and TRBJ2-3; no firm D call. The receptor comes from a man in his forties with glioma. Sequencing used PBMCs, obtained from a glioma patient treated with radiotherapy, temozolomide or both. The CDR3, as DNA: TGTGCCAGCGGCCAGGATACGCAGTATTTT. This codes for CASGQDTQYF.